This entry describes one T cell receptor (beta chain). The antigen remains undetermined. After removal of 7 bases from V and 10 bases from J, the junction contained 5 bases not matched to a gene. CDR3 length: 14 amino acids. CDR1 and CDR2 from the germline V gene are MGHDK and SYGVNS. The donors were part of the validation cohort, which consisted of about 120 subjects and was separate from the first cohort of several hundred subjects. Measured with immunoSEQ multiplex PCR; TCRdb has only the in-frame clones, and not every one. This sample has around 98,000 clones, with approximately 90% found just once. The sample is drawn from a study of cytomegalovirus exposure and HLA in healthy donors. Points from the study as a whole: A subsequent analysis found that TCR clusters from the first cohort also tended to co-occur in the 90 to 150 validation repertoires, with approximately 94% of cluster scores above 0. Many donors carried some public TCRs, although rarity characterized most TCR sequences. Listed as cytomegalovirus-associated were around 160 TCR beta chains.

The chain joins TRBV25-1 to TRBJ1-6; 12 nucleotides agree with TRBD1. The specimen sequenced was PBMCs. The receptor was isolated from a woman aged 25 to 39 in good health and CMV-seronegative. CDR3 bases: TGTGCCAGCAAGACAGGGACAGGGGGCTCACCCCTCCACTTT. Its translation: CASKTGTGGSPLHF. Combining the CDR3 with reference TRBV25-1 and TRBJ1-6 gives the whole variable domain EADIYQTPRYLVIGTGKKITLECSQTMGHDKMYWYQQDPGMELHLIHYSYGVNSTEKGDLSSESTVSRIRTEHFPLTLESARPSHTSQYLCASKTGTGGSPLHFGNGTRLTVT.